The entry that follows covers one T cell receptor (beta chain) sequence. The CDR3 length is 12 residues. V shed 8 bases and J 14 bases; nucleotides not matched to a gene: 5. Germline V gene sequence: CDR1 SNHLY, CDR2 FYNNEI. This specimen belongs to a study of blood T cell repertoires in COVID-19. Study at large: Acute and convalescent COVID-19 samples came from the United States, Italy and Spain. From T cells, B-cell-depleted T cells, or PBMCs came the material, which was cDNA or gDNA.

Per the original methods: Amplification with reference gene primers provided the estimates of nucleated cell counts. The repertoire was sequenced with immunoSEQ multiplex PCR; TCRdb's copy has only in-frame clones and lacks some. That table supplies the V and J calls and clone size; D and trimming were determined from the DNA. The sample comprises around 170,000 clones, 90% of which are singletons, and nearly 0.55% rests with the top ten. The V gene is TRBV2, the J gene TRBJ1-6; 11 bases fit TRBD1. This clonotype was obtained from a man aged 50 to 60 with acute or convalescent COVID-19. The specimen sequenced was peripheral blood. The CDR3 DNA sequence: TGTGCCAGCGGAGGGACAGGGGGAACCCTCCACTTT. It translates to CASGGTGGTLHF.